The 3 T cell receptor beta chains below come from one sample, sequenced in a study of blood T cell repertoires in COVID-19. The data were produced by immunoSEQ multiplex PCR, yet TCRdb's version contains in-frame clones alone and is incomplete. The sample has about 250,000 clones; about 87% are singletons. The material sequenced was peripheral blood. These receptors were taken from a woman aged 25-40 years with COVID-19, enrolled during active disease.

The DNA for the CDR3 is TGCGCCAGCAGCTTGGGTACAAGGGGAACTGAAGCTTTCTTT. Amino acid sequence: CASSLGTRGTEAFF. The chain recombines TRBV5-1 with TRBJ1-1; maybe TRBD1 (5 bases). This CDR3 has 14 residues. The V end was cut by 0 bases, the J end by 5 bases, with 11 bases between. The V gene's germline CDR1 is SGHRS and CDR2 YFSETQ.

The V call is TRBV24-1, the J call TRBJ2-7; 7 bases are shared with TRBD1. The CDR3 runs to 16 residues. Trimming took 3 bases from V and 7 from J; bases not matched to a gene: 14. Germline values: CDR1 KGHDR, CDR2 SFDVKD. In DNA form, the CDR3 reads TGTGCCACCAGTGATACCACAGGGGAGAAGGCAAGTGAGCAGTACGTC. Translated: CATSDTTGEKASEQYV.

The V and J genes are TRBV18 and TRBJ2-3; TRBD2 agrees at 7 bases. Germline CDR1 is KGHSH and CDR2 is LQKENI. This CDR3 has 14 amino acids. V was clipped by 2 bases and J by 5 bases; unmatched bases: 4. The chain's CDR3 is CASSPSGGQDTQYF. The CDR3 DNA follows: TGTGCCAGCTCACCATCGGGAGGACAAGATACGCAGTATTTT.